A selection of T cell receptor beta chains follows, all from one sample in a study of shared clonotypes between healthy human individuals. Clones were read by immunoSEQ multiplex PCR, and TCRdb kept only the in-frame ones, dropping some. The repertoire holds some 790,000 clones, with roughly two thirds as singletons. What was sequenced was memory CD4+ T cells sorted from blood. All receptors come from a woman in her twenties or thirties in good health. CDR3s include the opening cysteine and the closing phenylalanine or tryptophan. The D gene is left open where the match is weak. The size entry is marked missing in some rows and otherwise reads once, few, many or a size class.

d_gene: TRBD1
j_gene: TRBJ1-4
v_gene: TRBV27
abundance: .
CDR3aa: CASRSGTGGLWEKLFF
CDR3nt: TGTGCCAGCAGATCCGGGACAGGGGGTTTATGGGAAAAACTGTTTTTT

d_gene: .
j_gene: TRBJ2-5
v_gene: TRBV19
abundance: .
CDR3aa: CASTPWGGETQYF
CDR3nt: TGTGCCAGTACCCCCTGGGGAGGAGAGACCCAGTACTTC

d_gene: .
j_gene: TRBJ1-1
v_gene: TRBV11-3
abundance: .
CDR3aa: CASSPRRLMLTSLGDTEAFF
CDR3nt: TGTGCCAGCAGCCCCCGCCGTTTGATGCTGACAAGCCTCGGGGACACTGAAGCTTTCTTT

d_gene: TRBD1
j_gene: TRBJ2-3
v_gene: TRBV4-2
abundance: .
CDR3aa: CASSPKGTGIEDTQYF
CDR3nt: TGTGCCAGCAGCCCTAAAGGGACAGGGATTGAAGATACGCAGTATTTT

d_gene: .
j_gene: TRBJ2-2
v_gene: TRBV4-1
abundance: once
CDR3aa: CASSHGGSNTGELFF
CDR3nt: TGCGCCAGCAGCCACGGGGGCTCGAACACCGGGGAGCTGTTTTTT

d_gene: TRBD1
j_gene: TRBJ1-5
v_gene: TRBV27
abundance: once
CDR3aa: CASSAGTVRNQPQHF
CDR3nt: TGTGCCAGCAGTGCCGGGACAGTGAGAAATCAGCCCCAGCATTTT

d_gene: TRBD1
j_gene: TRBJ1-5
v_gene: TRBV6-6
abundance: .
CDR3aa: CASSSGTGLLGQPQHF
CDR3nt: TGTGCCAGCAGTTCCGGGACAGGGTTATTAGGTCAGCCCCAGCATTTT

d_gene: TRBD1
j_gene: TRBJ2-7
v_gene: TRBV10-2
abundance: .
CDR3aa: CASTRGQGSNEQYF
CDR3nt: TGCGCCAGCACAAGGGGACAGGGGAGTAACGAGCAGTACTTC

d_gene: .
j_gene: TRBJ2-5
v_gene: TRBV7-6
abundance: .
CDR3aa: CASSLMLETQYF
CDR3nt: TGTGCCAGCAGCTTAATGCTGGAGACCCAGTACTTC

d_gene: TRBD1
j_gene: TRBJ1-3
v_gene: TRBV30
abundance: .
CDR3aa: CAWSTGGSGNTIYF
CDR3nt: TGTGCCTGGAGTACAGGGGGCTCTGGAAACACCATATATTTT

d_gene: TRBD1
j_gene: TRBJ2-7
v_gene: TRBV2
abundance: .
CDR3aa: CASRLGQPLSYEQYF
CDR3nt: TGTGCCAGCAGGTTGGGACAGCCGCTCTCCTACGAGCAGTACTTC